The source of this T cell receptor beta chain is a study of a mutant IDH1 vaccine in newly diagnosed glioma. Whole-study context: The start of vaccination came 4-6 weeks after radiotherapy alone, or with temozolomide cycles. Radiotherapy, temozolomide, or both had been given previously, and both were given to most.

Generated by immunoSEQ multiplex PCR, the TCRdb table keeps only in-frame clones and is missing some. The sample records roughly 40,000 clones, more than 85% being singletons. The time point was: week 5, during vaccination. Mutant IDH1 20-mer peptide, at 300 ug, made up each vaccine dose, with topical imiquimod. Patients carried new grade 3 or 4 IDH1-mutant astrocytomas lacking nuclear ATRX. Remarks on this clone: Its antigen is as yet unknown.

The sample was PBMCs, taken from a glioma patient whose treatment included an IDH1 peptide vaccine. This TCR came from a man aged 50 to 59 with glioma.

The CDR3 reads CASSLATGLIAFF. The CDR3 bases are TGCGCCAGCAGCTTGGCTACAGGGTTGATAGCTTTCTTT. The V and J genes are TRBV5-1 and TRBJ1-1; maybe TRBD1 (6 bases). The CDR3 contains 13 residues. Trimming removed 0 bases at V and 10 bases at J, with 13 bases between. Germline-derived CDR1 and CDR2 are SGHRS and YFSETQ.